This T cell receptor beta chain was captured by sequencing in a study of OX40 agonist ivuxolimab in advanced cancers. Study summary: Eligibility rules accepted prior anti-PD-1, anti-PD-L1 or anti-CTLA-4 therapy, and around 40% had some.

Cycle 7 day 1, cycle 4 day 1, and baseline were the timepoints at which blood was sampled. The CDR3 totals 14 residues. Germline V gene lookup returns CDR1 SGDLS and CDR2 YYNGEE. Trimming removed 0 bases at V and 0 bases at J, with 5 bases between. Assay: immunoSEQ multiplex PCR; the TCRdb copy retains only in-frame clones and omits some. This table holds 55,000 to 75,000 clones, roughly 87% found once. This chain uses TRBV9 with TRBJ2-3; D unresolved. This sequence was found in an adult with an advanced solid tumor such as melanoma, head and neck, liver or kidney cancer. This specimen was CD4+ or CD8+ T cells sorted from blood, taken in a trial of the OX40 agonist ivuxolimab. The CDR3 here is CASSVGPSTDTQYF. CDR3 sequence (DNA): TGTGCCAGCAGCGTAGGCCCAAGCACAGATACGCAGTATTTT. Based on the CDR3 plus reference TRBV9 and TRBJ2-3, the full variable domain is DSGVTQTPKHLITATGQRVTLRCSPRSGDLSVYWYQQSLDQGLQFLIQYYNGEERAKGNILERFSAQQFPDLHSELNLSSLELGDSALYFCASSVGPSTDTQYFGPGTRLTVL.